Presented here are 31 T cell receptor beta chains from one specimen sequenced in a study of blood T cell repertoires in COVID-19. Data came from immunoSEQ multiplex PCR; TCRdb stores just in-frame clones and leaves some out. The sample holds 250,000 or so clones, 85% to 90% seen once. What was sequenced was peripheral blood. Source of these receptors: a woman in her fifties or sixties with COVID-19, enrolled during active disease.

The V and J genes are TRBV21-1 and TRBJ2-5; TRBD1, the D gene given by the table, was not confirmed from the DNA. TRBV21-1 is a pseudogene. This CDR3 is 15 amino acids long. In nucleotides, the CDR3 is TGTGCCAGCAGCAAAGAGTCAATTCGACAGGGTTGCCCGTACTTC. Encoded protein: CASSKESIRQGCPYF.

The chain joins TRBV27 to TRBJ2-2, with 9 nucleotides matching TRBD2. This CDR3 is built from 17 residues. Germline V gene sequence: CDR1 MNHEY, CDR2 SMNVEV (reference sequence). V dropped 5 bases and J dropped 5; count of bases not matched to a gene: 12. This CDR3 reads CASSASWRGGRTGELFF. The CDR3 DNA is TGTGCCAGCAGTGCCTCCTGGCGGGGGGGCCGAACCGGGGAGCTGTTTTTT.

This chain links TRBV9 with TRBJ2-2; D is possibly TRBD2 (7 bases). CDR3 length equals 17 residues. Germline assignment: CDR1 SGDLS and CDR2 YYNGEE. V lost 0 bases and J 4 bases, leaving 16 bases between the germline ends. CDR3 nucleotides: TGTGCCAGCAGCGTAGGTCCTCTAGCGGACAGCACCGGGGAGCTGTTTTTT. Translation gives CASSVGPLADSTGELFF.

CDR3 protein: CATKGSSHAYREWNNQPQHF. DNA for the CDR3: TGCGCCACCAAGGGATCTTCTCACGCCTACAGGGAATGGAACAATCAGCCCCAGCATTTT. The chain combines TRBV10-1 with TRBJ1-5; a weak D match, TRBD1 (6 bases). V shed 10 bases and J shed 3 bases, with 34 bases lying between them. The CDR3 loop spans 20 amino acids. In germline, CDR1 is WNHNN, CDR2 SYGVQD (reference sequence).

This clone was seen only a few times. CDR3 DNA sequence: TGTGCCTCCTCACTTGCCGTTAAGTCCCACAGACAAGAGACCCAGTACTTC. Residues: CASSLAVKSHRQETQYF. This chain uses TRBV11-3 with TRBJ2-5, with no clear D. V lost 11 bases to trimming and J lost 2 bases, with 27 bases between them. This CDR3 contains 17 residues. Germline V gene lookup returns CDR1 SGHNT and CDR2 YENEEA.

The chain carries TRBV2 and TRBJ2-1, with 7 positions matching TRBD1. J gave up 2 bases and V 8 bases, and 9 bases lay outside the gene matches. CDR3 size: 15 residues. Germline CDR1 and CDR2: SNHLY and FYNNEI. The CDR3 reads CASPGGRNTYNEQFF. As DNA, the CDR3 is TGTGCCAGCCCAGGGGGTAGGAACACCTACAATGAGCAGTTCTTC.

The CDR3 sequence is CASAGHTTEAFF. For the CDR3, the DNA is TGTGCCAGCGCCGGACATACGACTGAAGCTTTCTTT. The chain uses TRBV27 and TRBJ1-1, with D possibly TRBD1 on 5 matching bases. Per the germline V gene, CDR1 is MNHEY and CDR2 is SMNVEV (reference sequence). The CDR3 is made up of 12 amino acids. With 8 bases removed from V and 5 bases from J, the gap between germline ends came to 12 bases.

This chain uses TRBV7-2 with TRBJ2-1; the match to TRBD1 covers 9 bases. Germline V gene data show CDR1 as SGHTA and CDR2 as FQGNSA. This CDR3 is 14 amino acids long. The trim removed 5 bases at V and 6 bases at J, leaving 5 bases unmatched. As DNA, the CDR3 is TGTGCCAGCAGCCGTTCACAGGGGGCCAATGAGCAGTTCTTC. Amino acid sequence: CASSRSQGANEQFF.

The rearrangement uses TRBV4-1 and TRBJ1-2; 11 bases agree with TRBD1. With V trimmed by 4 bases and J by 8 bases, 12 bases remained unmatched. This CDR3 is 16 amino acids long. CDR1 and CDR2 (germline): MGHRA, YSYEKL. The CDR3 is CASSPGQGVRAGGYTF. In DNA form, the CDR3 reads TGCGCCAGCAGCCCGGGACAGGGGGTTCGCGCGGGAGGCTACACCTTC.

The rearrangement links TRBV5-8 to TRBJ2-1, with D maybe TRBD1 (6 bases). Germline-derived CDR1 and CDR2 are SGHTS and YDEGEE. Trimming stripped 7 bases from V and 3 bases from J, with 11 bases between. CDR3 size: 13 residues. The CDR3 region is CASEDRDYNEQFF. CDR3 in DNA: TGTGCCAGCGAGGACAGAGACTACAATGAGCAGTTCTTC.

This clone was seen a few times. The CDR3, as DNA: TGTGCCAGCACCACGGGGGGTTACACCGGGGAGCTGTTTTTT. It encodes CASTTGGYTGELFF. The rearrangement joins TRBV6-5 to TRBJ2-2, with 7 bases aligning to TRBD2. Germline V gene data show CDR1 as MNHEY and CDR2 as SVGAGI. This CDR3 region has 14 residues. V lost 7 bases and J lost 3; bases outside the gene matches: 5.

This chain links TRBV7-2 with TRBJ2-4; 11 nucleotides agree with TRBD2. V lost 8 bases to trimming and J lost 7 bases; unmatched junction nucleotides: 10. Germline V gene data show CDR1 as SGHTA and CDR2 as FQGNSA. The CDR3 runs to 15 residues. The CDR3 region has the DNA TGTGCCAGCTGCGAGGTGATAGCGGGGGGGAACATTCAGTACTTC. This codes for CASCEVIAGGNIQYF.

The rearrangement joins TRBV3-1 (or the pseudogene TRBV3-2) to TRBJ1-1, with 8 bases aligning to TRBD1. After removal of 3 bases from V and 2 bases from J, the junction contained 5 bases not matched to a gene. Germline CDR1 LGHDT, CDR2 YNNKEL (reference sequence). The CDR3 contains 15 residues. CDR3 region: CASSQTGVRNTEAFF. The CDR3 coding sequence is TGTGCCAGCAGCCAGACAGGGGTCAGAAACACTGAAGCTTTCTTT.

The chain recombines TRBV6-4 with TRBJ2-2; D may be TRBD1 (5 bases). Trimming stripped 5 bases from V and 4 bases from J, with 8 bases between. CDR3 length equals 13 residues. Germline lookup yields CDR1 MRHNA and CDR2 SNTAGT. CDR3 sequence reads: CASSLDTTGELFF. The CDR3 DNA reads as TGTGCCAGCAGTCTGGACACCACCGGGGAGCTGTTTTTT.

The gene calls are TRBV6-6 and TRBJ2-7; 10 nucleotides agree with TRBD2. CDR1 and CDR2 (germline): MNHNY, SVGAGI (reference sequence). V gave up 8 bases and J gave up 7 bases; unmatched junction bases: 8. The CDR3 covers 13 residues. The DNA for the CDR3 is TGTGCCAGCCTCCCAGCGGGGGGGTTTGAGCAGTACTTC. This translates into CASLPAGGFEQYF.

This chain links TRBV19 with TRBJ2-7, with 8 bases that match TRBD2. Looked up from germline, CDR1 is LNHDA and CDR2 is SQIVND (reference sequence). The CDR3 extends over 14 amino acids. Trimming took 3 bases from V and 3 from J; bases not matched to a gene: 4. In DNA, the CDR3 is TGTGCCAGTAGTATGCGGGGGGCGCACTACGAGCAGTACTTC. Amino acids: CASSMRGAHYEQYF.

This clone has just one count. The chain's CDR3 is CASSPSRGNTEAFF. In DNA form, the CDR3 reads TGTGCCAGCAGCCCTTCCAGGGGGAACACTGAAGCTTTCTTT. The V and J genes are TRBV9 and TRBJ1-1, with TRBD1 as a possible D gene (6 bases). The CDR3 has 14 residues. Trimming removed 4 bases at V and 1 base at J, with 11 bases between. Germline CDR1 SGDLS, CDR2 YYNGEE.

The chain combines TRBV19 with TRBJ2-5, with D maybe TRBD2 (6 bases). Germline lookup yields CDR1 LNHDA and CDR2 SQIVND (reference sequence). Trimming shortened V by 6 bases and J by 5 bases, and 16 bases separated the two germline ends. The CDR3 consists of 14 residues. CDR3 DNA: TGTGCCAGTAGCCACGGGGGACGACCTGAGACCCAGTACTTC. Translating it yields CASSHGGRPETQYF.

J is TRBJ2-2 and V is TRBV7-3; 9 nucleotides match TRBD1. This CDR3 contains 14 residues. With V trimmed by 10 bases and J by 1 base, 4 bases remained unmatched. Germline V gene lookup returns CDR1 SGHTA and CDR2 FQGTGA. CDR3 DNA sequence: TGTGCCACCCGGGACAGGGTGAACACCGGGGAGCTGTTTTTT. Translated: CATRDRVNTGELFF.

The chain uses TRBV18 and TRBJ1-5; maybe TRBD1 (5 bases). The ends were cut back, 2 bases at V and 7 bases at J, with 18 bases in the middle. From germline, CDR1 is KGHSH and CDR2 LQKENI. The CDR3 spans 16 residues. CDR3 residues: CASSPNQGGVGQPQHF. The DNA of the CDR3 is TGTGCCAGCTCACCAAACCAGGGCGGGGTCGGGCAGCCCCAGCATTTT.

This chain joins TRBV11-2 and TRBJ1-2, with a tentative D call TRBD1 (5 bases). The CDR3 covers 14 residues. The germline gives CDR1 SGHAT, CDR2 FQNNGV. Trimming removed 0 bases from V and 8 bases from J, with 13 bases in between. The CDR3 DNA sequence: TGTGCCAGCAGCTTAGATCCAGGGCCTCTGGGCTACACCTTC. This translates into CASSLDPGPLGYTF.

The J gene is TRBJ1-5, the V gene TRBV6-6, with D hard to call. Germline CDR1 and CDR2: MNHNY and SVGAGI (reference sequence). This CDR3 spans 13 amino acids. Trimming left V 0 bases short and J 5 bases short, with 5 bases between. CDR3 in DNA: TGTGCCAGCAGTTACTCAGTAGATCAGCCCCAGCATTTT. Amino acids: CASSYSVDQPQHF.

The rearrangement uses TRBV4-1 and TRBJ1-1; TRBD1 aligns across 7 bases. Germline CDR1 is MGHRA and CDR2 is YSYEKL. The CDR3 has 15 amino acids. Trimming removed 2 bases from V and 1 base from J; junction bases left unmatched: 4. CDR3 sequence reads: CASSQPDRENTEAFF. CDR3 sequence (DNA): TGCGCCAGCAGCCAACCCGACAGGGAGAACACTGAAGCTTTCTTT.

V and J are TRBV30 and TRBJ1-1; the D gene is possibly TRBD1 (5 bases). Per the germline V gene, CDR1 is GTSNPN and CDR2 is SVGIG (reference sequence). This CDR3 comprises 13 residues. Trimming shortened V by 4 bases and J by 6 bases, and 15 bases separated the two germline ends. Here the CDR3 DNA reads TGTGCCTGGACTGGTGGCGTGGGGCCTGAAGCTTTCTTT. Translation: CAWTGGVGPEAFF. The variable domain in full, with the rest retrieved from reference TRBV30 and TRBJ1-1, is SQTIHQWPATLVQPVGSPLSLECTVEGTSNPNLYWYRQAAGRGLQLLFYSVGIGQISSEVPQNLSASRPQDRQFILSSKKLLLSDSGFYLCAWTGGVGPEAFFGQGTRLTVV.

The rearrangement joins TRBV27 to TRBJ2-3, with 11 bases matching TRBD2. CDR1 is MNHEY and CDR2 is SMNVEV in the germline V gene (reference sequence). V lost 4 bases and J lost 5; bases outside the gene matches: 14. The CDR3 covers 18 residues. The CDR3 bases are TGTGCCAGCAGTTGGATAGCGGGGGGGGGTATGAACTTAGATACGCAGTATTTT. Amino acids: CASSWIAGGGMNLDTQYF.

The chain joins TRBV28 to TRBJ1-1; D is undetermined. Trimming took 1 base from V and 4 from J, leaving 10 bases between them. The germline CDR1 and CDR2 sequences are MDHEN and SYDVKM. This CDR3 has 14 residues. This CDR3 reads CASSLSPRSTEAFF. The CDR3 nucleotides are TGTGCCAGCAGTTTATCCCCAAGGAGCACTGAAGCTTTCTTT.

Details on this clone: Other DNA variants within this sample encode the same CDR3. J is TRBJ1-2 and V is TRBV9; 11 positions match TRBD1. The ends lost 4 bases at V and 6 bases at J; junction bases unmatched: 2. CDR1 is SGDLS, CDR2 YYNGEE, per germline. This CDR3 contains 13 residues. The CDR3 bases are TGTGCCAGCAGCACGGGACAGGGGGATGGCTACACCTTC. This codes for CASSTGQGDGYTF. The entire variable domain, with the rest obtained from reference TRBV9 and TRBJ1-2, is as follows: DSGVTQTPKHLITATGQRVTLRCSPRSGDLSVYWYQQSLDQGLQFLIQYYNGEERAKGNILERFSAQQFPDLHSELNLSSLELGDSALYFCASSTGQGDGYTFGSGTRLTVV.

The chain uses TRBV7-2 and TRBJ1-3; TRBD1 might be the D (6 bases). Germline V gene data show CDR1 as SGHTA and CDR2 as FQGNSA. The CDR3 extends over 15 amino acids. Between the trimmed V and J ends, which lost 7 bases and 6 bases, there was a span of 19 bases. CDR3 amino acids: CASTLTGGLENTIYF. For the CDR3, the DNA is TGTGCCAGCACCTTGACAGGCGGACTTGAAAACACCATATATTTT.

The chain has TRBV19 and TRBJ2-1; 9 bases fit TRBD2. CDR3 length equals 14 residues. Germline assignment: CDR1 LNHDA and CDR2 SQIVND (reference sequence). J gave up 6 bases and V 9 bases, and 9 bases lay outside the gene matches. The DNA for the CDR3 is TGTGCCAGCAAGGGGCGGGGGGGCCCCAATGAGCAGTTCTTC. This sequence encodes CASKGRGGPNEQFF.

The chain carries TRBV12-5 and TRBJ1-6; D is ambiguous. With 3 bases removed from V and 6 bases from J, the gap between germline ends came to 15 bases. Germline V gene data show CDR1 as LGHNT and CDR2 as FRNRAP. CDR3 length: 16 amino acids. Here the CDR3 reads CASGFGGRAINSPLHF. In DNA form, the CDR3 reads TGTGCTAGTGGTTTTGGAGGTAGGGCGATTAATTCACCCCTCCACTTT.

The CDR3 reads CASSRLDVNTEAFF. CDR3 bases: TGTGCCAGCTCACGGCTAGATGTGAACACTGAAGCTTTCTTT. The chain employs TRBV18 and TRBJ1-1, with D unclear. The CDR3 contains 14 residues. CDR1 and CDR2 from the germline V gene are KGHSH and LQKENI. The ends were cut back, 4 bases at V and 0 bases at J, with 9 bases in the middle. Using reference TRBV18 and TRBJ1-1 for the parts outside the CDR3, the full variable domain is NAGVMQNPRHLVRRRGQEARLRCSPMKGHSHVYWYRQLPEEGLKFMVYLQKENIIDESGMPKERFSAEFPKEGPSILRIQQVVRGDSAAYFCASSRLDVNTEAFFGQGTRLTVV.